This TCR beta chain was observed in a study of T cell responses to AZD1222 COVID-19 vaccine. V was pared by 0 bases and J by 3 bases, with 1 base of the junction left unmatched. The CDR3 loop spans 14 amino acids. Germline V CDR1 and CDR2: GTSNPN, SVGIG (reference sequence). Here immunoSEQ multiplex PCR was the method, and the copy in TCRdb shows in-frame clones only, minus some. Here the sample spans around 66,000 clones, around 90% being singletons. For this clone: The target antigen is unknown.

Study results and limitations: Most donors were white British and more were female, and clonal diversity was possibly underestimated. Repertoire collection took place solely once the T cell response had peaked. Seropositive at baseline were only a handful of AZD1222 recipients. Spike-specific TCR breadth and depth rose after two AZD1222 doses.

Sequenced material: peripheral blood, taken 28 days after the second dose of the MenACWY control vaccine. This TCR was sampled from an adult who received the MenACWY meningococcal vaccine as a control. This rearrangement joins TRBV30 to TRBJ2-2; 7 nucleotides agree with TRBD2. This CDR3 reads CAWSVGGHTGELFF. The CDR3 coding sequence is TGTGCCTGGAGTGTGGGAGGGCACACCGGGGAGCTGTTTTTT.